This is a list of T cell receptor beta chains from one sample in a study of vaccination and CD4 T cells after COVID-19. Via MiXCR, TCRdb re-called the PCR reads, giving one row per CDR3 protein. In the table there are approximately 30,000 distinct CDR3 sequences, about 54% of which are singletons. This material consisted of CD4+ T cells from blood, taken about 7 months after SARS-CoV-2 vaccination. Every receptor here comes from a human donor who had recovered from COVID-19. Each CDR3 is given with its conserved first and last residue.

14,TRBV19,TRBJ1-6,CASKEAGNNSPLHF
15,TRBV6-4,TRBJ2-2,CASSPHPENTGELFF
15,TRBV10-1,TRBJ2-1,CASSDSRGEMDEQFF
12,TRBV12-3/TRBV12-4,TRBJ2-1,CASSPRPNEQFF
16,TRBV7-8,TRBJ2-1,CASSLESFAGNNEQFF
16,TRBV6-2/TRBV6-3,TRBJ2-1,CASSPGGAQGNNEQFF
15,TRBV19,TRBJ2-1,CASSTGTSGDNEQFF
12,TRBV29-1,TRBJ2-7,CSARNTVYEQYF
14,TRBV2,TRBJ1-5,CASTGTGLYQPQHF
11,TRBV20-1,TRBJ2-1,CSTPGINEQFF
16,TRBV7-3,TRBJ2-6,CASSLPGSSGANVLTF
16,TRBV19,TRBJ2-5,CASSKGTALRMETQYF
14,TRBV19,TRBJ1-1,CASRPTGGDTEAFF
15,TRBV27,TRBJ2-1,CASSLNGWGYNEQFF
14,TRBV14,TRBJ1-1,CASSQAGSAGTAFF
16,TRBV2,TRBJ2-3,CASEQGKFTPTDTQYF
14,TRBV12-3/TRBV12-4,TRBJ2-5,CASSRSPSGQTQYF
14,TRBV27,TRBJ2-7,CASSTSGRAHEQYF
14,TRBV6-1,TRBJ1-2,CASSDRGFGYGYTF
16,TRBV5-5,TRBJ2-1,CASSTKGSSSYNEQFF
19,TRBV7-6,TRBJ2-5,CASSEYRGLAGGHGETQYF
14,TRBV20-1,TRBJ1-5,CSARESGGGQPQHF
13,TRBV27,TRBJ1-5,CASSLSSGGPQHF
13,TRBV2,TRBJ1-5,CASSGYQNQPQHF
14,TRBV7-3,TRBJ2-3,CASSPMGSTDTQYF
13,TRBV19,TRBJ1-2,CASSSGGVDGYTF
16,TRBV20-1,TRBJ2-1,CSAKSFGLAGNNEQFF
16,TRBV7-9,TRBJ1-3,CASSLPDLSSGNTIYF
15,TRBV27,TRBJ1-6,CASSLSIQGDSPLHF
15,TRBV2,TRBJ2-1,CASSEDHGGYNEQFF
16,TRBV24-1,TRBJ2-7,CATSDSSSGSSYEQYF
14,TRBV15,TRBJ2-3,CATSRGLSTDTQYF
15,TRBV28,TRBJ2-5,CASSEVAEYQETQYF
15,TRBV19,TRBJ2-1,CASKPGGTTYNEQFF
15,TRBV5-4,TRBJ2-2,CASSRLPSQTGELFF
13,TRBV6-4,TRBJ1-1,CASRDRENTEAFF
12,TRBV6-1,TRBJ2-7,CASAPRGLEQYF
17,TRBV7-2,TRBJ2-1,CASSLYRSGSSYNEQFF
11,TRBV7-8,TRBJ2-5,CASKRRETQYF
14,TRBV7-9,TRBJ2-5,CASSLASGQETQYF
15,TRBV27,TRBJ2-5,CASSPRTGKQETQYF
13,TRBV19,TRBJ2-1,CASSLTREGEQFF
13,TRBV9,TRBJ1-5,CASSVESAGPQHF
14,TRBV7-6,TRBJ2-5,CASSLGIRQETQYF
14,TRBV24-1,TRBJ1-2,CATSDFTGNYGYTF
14,TRBV5-4,TRBJ1-2,CASSYRGSDYGYTF